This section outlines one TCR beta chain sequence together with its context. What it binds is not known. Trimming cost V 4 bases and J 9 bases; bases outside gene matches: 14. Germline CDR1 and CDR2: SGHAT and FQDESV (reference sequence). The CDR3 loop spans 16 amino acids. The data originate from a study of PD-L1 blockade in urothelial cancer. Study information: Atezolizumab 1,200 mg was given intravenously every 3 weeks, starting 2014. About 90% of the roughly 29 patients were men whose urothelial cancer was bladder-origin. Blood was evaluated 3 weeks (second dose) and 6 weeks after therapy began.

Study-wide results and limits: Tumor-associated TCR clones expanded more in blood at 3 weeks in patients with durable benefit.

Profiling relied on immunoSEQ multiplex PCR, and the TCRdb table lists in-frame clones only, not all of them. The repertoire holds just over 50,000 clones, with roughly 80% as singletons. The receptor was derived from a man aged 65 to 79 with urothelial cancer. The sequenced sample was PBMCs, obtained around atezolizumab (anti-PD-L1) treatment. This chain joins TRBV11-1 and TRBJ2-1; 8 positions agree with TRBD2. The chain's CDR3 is CASSYLGSGKTSEQFF. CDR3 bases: TGTGCCAGCAGCTACTTGGGTAGCGGGAAGACTTCTGAGCAGTTCTTC.